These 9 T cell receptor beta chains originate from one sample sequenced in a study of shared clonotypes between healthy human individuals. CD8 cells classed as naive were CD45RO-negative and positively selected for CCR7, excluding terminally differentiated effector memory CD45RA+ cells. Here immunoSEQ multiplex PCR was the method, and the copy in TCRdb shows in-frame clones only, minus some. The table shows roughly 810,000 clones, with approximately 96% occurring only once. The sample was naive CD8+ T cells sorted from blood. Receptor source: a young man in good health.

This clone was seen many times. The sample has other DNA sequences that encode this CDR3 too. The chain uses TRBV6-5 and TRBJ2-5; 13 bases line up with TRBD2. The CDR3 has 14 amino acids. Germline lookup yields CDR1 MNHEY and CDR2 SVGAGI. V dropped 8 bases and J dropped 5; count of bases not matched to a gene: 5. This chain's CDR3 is CASRTSGRMETQYF. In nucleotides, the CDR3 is TGTGCCAGCCGGACTAGCGGGAGAATGGAGACCCAGTACTTC.

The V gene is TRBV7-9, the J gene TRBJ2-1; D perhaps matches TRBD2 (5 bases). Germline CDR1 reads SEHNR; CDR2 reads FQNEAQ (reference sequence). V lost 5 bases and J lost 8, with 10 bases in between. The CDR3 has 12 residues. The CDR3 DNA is TGTGCCAGCAGCCGACCGAGGGATGAGCAGTTCTTC. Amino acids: CASSRPRDEQFF.

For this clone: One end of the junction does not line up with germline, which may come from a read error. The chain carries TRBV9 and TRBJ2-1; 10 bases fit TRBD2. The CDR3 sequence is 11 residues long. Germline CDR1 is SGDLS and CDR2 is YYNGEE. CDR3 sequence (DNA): TGTTCCAGCGGGAGGGAGCCTGAGCAGTTCTTC. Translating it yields CSSGREPEQFF.

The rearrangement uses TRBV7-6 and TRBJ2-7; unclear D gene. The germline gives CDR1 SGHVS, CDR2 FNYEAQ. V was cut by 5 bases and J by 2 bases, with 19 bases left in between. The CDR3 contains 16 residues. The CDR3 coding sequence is TGTGCCAGCAGCGAGGTCCTGGGATACAACGCCTACGAGCAGTACTTC. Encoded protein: CASSEVLGYNAYEQYF.

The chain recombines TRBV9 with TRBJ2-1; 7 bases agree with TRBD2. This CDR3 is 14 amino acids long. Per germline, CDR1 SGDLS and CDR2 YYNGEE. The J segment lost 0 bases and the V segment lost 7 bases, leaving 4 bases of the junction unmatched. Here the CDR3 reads CASGGGSSYNEQFF. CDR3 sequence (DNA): TGTGCCAGCGGTGGCGGGAGCTCCTACAATGAGCAGTTCTTC. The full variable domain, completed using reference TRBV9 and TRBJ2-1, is DSGVTQTPKHLITATGQRVTLRCSPRSGDLSVYWYQQSLDQGLQFLIQYYNGEERAKGNILERFSAQQFPDLHSELNLSSLELGDSALYFCASGGGSSYNEQFFGPGTRLTVL.

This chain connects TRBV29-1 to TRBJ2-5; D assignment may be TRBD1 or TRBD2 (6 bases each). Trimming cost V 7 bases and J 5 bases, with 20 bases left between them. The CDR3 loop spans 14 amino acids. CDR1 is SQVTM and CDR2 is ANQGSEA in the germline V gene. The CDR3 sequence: CSGLRSGAKETQYF. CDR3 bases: TGCAGCGGCCTCAGGTCGGGGGCGAAGGAGACCCAGTACTTC.

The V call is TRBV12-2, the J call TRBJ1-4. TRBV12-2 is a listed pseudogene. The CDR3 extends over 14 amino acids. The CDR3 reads CASRSSCPAEKLFF. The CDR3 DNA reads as TGTGCAAGTCGCTCGTCTTGTCCCGCCGAAAAACTGTTTTTT.

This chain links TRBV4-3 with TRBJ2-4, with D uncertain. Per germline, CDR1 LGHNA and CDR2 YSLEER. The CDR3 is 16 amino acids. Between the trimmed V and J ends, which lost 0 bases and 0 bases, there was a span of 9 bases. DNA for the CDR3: TGCGCCAGCAGCCAAGATCTTGGGATAGCCAAAAACATTCAGTACTTC. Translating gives CASSQDLGIAKNIQYF.

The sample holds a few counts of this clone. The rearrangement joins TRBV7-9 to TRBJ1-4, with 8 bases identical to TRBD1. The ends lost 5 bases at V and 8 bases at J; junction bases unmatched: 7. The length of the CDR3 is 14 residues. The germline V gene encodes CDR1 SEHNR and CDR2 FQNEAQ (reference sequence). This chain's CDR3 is CASSGQGTREKLFF. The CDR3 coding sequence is TGTGCCAGCAGCGGACAGGGTACGAGGGAAAAACTGTTTTTT.